The rows below give T cell receptor beta chains drawn from one sample of a study of patients and donors after allogeneic stem cell transplantation. Each CDR3 protein is one row after TCRdb ran MiXCR on the RT-PCR reads. This repertoire shows 2,500 to 3,000 distinct CDR3 sequences, less than 5% found once; its top ten account for roughly 36%. The sample consisted of blood, either unsorted or a sorted T cell fraction (not recorded which). These receptors all stem from a human donor who was either an allogeneic HSCT recipient or a stem cell or donor lymphocyte infusion donor (not recorded which). It is not recorded whose cells these are; they may come from a transplant donor. Both conserved end residues are part of each CDR3. The D gene is left open where the match is weak. Some rows mark clone size as missing; the rest say once, few, many or name a class of expanded clone.

d_call: NA
clone_size: many
v_call: TRBV9
j_call: TRBJ1-3
cdr3_aa: CASSPLRDSGNTIYF
cdr3_nt: TGTGCCAGCAGCCCCCTCAGAGACTCTGGAAACACCATATATTTT

d_call: NA
clone_size: medium-sized
v_call: TRBV4-2
j_call: TRBJ1-1
cdr3_aa: CASSQDRPEAFF
cdr3_nt: TGTGCCAGCAGCCAAGATCGGCCTGAAGCTTTCTTT

d_call: NA
clone_size: medium-sized
v_call: TRBV5-4
j_call: TRBJ1-2
cdr3_aa: CASSLEVSGYTF
cdr3_nt: TGTGCCAGCAGCTTGGAAGTATCCGGCTACACCTTC

d_call: NA
clone_size: many
v_call: TRBV3-1
j_call: TRBJ2-3
cdr3_aa: CASSPWKGHPTDTQYF
cdr3_nt: TGTGCCAGCAGCCCTTGGAAAGGTCACCCCACAGATACGCAGTATTTT

d_call: NA
clone_size: few
v_call: TRBV2
j_call: TRBJ2-5
cdr3_aa: CASSEQETQYF
cdr3_nt: TGTGCCAGCAGTGAACAAGAGACCCAGTACTTC

d_call: NA
clone_size: medium-sized
v_call: TRBV5-6
j_call: TRBJ1-5
cdr3_aa: CASSLVGSNQPQHF
cdr3_nt: TGTGCCAGCAGCTTGGTCGGTAGCAATCAGCCCCAGCATTTT

d_call: NA
clone_size: many
v_call: TRBV20-1
j_call: TRBJ2-1
cdr3_aa: CSAALPSSGRNEQFF
cdr3_nt: TGCAGTGCTGCACTACCGTCCTCAGGGCGGAATGAGCAGTTCTTC

d_call: NA
clone_size: medium-sized
v_call: TRBV24-1
j_call: TRBJ2-3
cdr3_aa: CATSDLGASDPQYF
cdr3_nt: TGTGCCACCAGTGATTTAGGGGCTTCTGATCCGCAGTATTTT

d_call: NA
clone_size: NA
v_call: TRBV9
j_call: TRBJ2-1
cdr3_aa: CASREQNGEQFF
cdr3_nt: TGTGCCAGCAGAGAACAAAATGGTGAGCAGTTCTTC

d_call: NA
clone_size: medium-sized
v_call: TRBV6-5
j_call: TRBJ2-7
cdr3_aa: CASSPADSSYEQYF
cdr3_nt: TGTGCCAGCAGCCCGGCCGATAGCTCCTACGAGCAGTACTTC

d_call: NA
clone_size: few
v_call: TRBV11-2
j_call: TRBJ2-7
cdr3_aa: CASSLGGPSPWEQYF
cdr3_nt: TGTGCCAGCAGCTTGGGGGGGCCTTCCCCGTGGGAGCAGTACTTC

d_call: NA
clone_size: hyperexpanded
v_call: TRBV6-5
j_call: TRBJ1-4
cdr3_aa: CASSYFPGAREKLFF
cdr3_nt: TGTGCCAGCAGTTACTTTCCGGGGGCGAGGGAAAAACTGTTTTTT

d_call: NA
clone_size: large
v_call: TRBV5-4
j_call: TRBJ1-1
cdr3_aa: CASSEGRNTEAFF
cdr3_nt: TGTGCCAGCAGCGAGGGAAGGAACACTGAAGCTTTCTTT

d_call: NA
clone_size: few
v_call: TRBV13
j_call: TRBJ2-1
cdr3_aa: CASSPPLRSYNEQFF
cdr3_nt: TGTGCCAGCAGCCCTCCCCTTCGCTCCTACAATGAGCAGTTCTTC

d_call: NA
clone_size: many
v_call: TRBV6-5
j_call: TRBJ2-1
cdr3_aa: CASSYSVPLSSYNEQFF
cdr3_nt: TGTGCCAGCAGTTACTCGGTGCCGTTGAGCTCCTACAATGAGCAGTTCTTC

d_call: TRBD1
clone_size: medium-sized
v_call: TRBV14
j_call: TRBJ1-4
cdr3_aa: CASQGTGQGEKLFF
cdr3_nt: TGTGCCAGCCAGGGGACAGGGCAGGGGGAAAAACTGTTTTTT

d_call: TRBD1
clone_size: many
v_call: TRBV9
j_call: TRBJ2-7
cdr3_aa: CASSVGTGTEQYF
cdr3_nt: TGTGCCAGCAGCGTTGGGACAGGGACCGAGCAGTACTTC

d_call: TRBD2
clone_size: NA
v_call: TRBV6-5
j_call: TRBJ2-1
cdr3_aa: CASSYSLLAGQYNEQFF
cdr3_nt: TGTGCCAGCAGTTACTCGCTACTAGCGGGGCAATACAATGAGCAGTTCTTC

d_call: TRBD1
clone_size: NA
v_call: TRBV5-1
j_call: TRBJ1-1
cdr3_aa: CASDEGGRQGFTEAFF
cdr3_nt: TGCGCCAGCGACGAGGGGGGTAGACAGGGATTCACTGAAGCTTTCTTT

d_call: NA
clone_size: many
v_call: TRBV11-1
j_call: TRBJ2-1
cdr3_aa: CASLDRILGEQFF
cdr3_nt: TGTGCCAGCTTGGACAGAATTTTGGGTGAGCAGTTCTTC

d_call: TRBD2
clone_size: many
v_call: TRBV2
j_call: TRBJ2-1
cdr3_aa: CASSTLAGWRYNEQFF
cdr3_nt: TGTGCCAGCAGTACCTTAGCGGGGTGGAGGTACAATGAGCAGTTCTTC

d_call: NA
clone_size: many
v_call: TRBV3-1
j_call: TRBJ1-2
cdr3_aa: CASSSTDYTNYGYTF
cdr3_nt: TGTGCCAGCAGCTCTACGGACTATACTAACTATGGCTACACCTTC

d_call: TRBD2
clone_size: medium-sized
v_call: TRBV20-1
j_call: TRBJ2-2
cdr3_aa: CSASPLAGGQTGELFF
cdr3_nt: TGCAGTGCCAGTCCACTAGCGGGAGGGCAGACCGGGGAGCTGTTTTTT

d_call: TRBD2
clone_size: medium-sized
v_call: TRBV9
j_call: TRBJ2-1
cdr3_aa: CASSPPGLAAYNEQFF
cdr3_nt: TGTGCCAGCAGCCCACCGGGACTAGCGGCATACAATGAGCAGTTCTTC

d_call: TRBD2
clone_size: medium-sized
v_call: TRBV11-3
j_call: TRBJ2-3
cdr3_aa: CASSAGLAEGSTDTQYF
cdr3_nt: TGTGCCAGCAGCGCCGGACTAGCGGAGGGAAGCACAGATACGCAGTATTTT

d_call: NA
clone_size: many
v_call: TRBV20-1
j_call: TRBJ1-1
cdr3_aa: CSAQEEILTEAFF
cdr3_nt: TGCAGTGCTCAGGAAGAGATCCTCACTGAAGCTTTCTTT

d_call: NA
clone_size: large
v_call: TRBV10-3
j_call: TRBJ2-3
cdr3_aa: CATSVGRSTDTQYF
cdr3_nt: TGTGCCACCTCAGTCGGACGCTCCACAGATACGCAGTATTTT

d_call: NA
clone_size: many
v_call: TRBV3-1
j_call: TRBJ1-3
cdr3_aa: CASSQEGSLENTIYF
cdr3_nt: TGTGCCAGCAGCCAAGAGGGGAGCCTTGAGAACACCATATATTTT

d_call: NA
clone_size: many
v_call: TRBV27
j_call: TRBJ1-1
cdr3_aa: CASSLSTGKSTEAFF
cdr3_nt: TGTGCCAGCAGTTTATCAACAGGGAAGAGCACTGAAGCTTTCTTT

d_call: NA
clone_size: many
v_call: TRBV6-1
j_call: TRBJ2-7
cdr3_aa: CASSVEGPTYEQYF
cdr3_nt: TGTGCCAGCAGTGTGGAGGGGCCTACCTACGAGCAGTACTTC

d_call: TRBD2
clone_size: many
v_call: TRBV2
j_call: TRBJ2-1
cdr3_aa: CASSVRLAGGNEQFF
cdr3_nt: TGTGCCAGCAGTGTAAGACTAGCGGGAGGAAATGAGCAGTTCTTC

d_call: TRBD1
clone_size: many
v_call: TRBV27
j_call: TRBJ1-2
cdr3_aa: CASSLIGTGEAVGYTF
cdr3_nt: TGTGCCAGCAGTTTAATCGGGACAGGTGAGGCCGTTGGCTACACCTTC

d_call: TRBD1
clone_size: many
v_call: TRBV19
j_call: TRBJ1-6
cdr3_aa: CASDRGENSPLHF
cdr3_nt: TGTGCCAGCGACAGGGGGGAGAATTCACCCCTCCACTTT

d_call: NA
clone_size: medium-sized
v_call: TRBV6-5
j_call: TRBJ2-3
cdr3_aa: CASTKKPGTGVSATQYF
cdr3_nt: TGTGCCAGCACTAAGAAGCCCGGGACTGGAGTAAGCGCTACGCAGTATTTT

d_call: NA
clone_size: many
v_call: TRBV9
j_call: TRBJ1-3
cdr3_aa: CASSVNSFSGNTIYF
cdr3_nt: TGTGCCAGCAGCGTAAATTCCTTCTCTGGAAACACCATATATTTT

d_call: NA
clone_size: large
v_call: TRBV10-3
j_call: TRBJ1-1
cdr3_aa: CAISSGGNTEAFF
cdr3_nt: TGTGCCATCTCCTCTGGCGGAAACACTGAAGCTTTCTTT

d_call: NA
clone_size: many
v_call: TRBV7-6
j_call: TRBJ1-1
cdr3_aa: CASSLNAVNEAFF
cdr3_nt: TGTGCCAGCAGCTTAAATGCTGTAAATGAAGCTTTCTTT

d_call: NA
clone_size: many
v_call: TRBV20-1
j_call: TRBJ1-6
cdr3_aa: CSARDKAKPNSPLHF
cdr3_nt: TGCAGTGCTAGAGATAAGGCAAAACCGAATTCACCCCTCCACTTT

d_call: NA
clone_size: NA
v_call: TRBV6-6
j_call: TRBJ2-1
cdr3_aa: CASRESSYNEQFF
cdr3_nt: TGTGCCAGCAGGGAGAGCTCCTACAATGAGCAGTTCTTC

d_call: TRBD1
clone_size: medium-sized
v_call: TRBV6-5
j_call: TRBJ1-3
cdr3_aa: CASSYSGQGARGNTIYF
cdr3_nt: TGTGCCAGCAGTTACTCGGGACAGGGGGCGCGTGGAAACACCATATATTTT

d_call: TRBD1
clone_size: many
v_call: TRBV19
j_call: TRBJ2-7
cdr3_aa: CASNAGGNEQYF
cdr3_nt: TGTGCCAGTAACGCAGGGGGCAACGAGCAGTACTTC

d_call: NA
clone_size: many
v_call: TRBV14
j_call: TRBJ2-5
cdr3_aa: CASSLDSFQETQYF
cdr3_nt: TGTGCCAGCAGCCTAGACAGTTTCCAAGAGACCCAGTACTTC

d_call: NA
clone_size: many
v_call: TRBV11-2
j_call: TRBJ2-3
cdr3_aa: CASSLDRGGTDTQYF
cdr3_nt: TGTGCCAGCAGCTTAGATAGGGGGGGCACAGATACGCAGTATTTT

d_call: NA
clone_size: many
v_call: TRBV20-1
j_call: TRBJ1-2
cdr3_aa: CSANILLPGRNNYGYTF
cdr3_nt: TGCAGTGCCAACATCCTTTTACCAGGCCGGAATAACTATGGCTACACCTTC

d_call: NA
clone_size: many
v_call: TRBV5-1
j_call: TRBJ2-1
cdr3_aa: CASSPPHNEQFF
cdr3_nt: TGCGCCAGCAGTCCACCCCACAATGAGCAGTTCTTC

d_call: NA
clone_size: many
v_call: TRBV7-2
j_call: TRBJ2-2
cdr3_aa: CASSWEGATGELFF
cdr3_nt: TGTGCCAGCAGCTGGGAAGGGGCCACCGGGGAGCTGTTTTTT

d_call: TRBD2
clone_size: NA
v_call: TRBV6-2/TRBV6-3
j_call: TRBJ2-7
cdr3_aa: CASKELRTSGSYEQYF
cdr3_nt: TGTGCCAGCAAGGAACTACGCACTAGCGGGAGCTACGAGCAGTACTTC

d_call: NA
clone_size: medium-sized
v_call: TRBV27
j_call: TRBJ1-5
cdr3_aa: CASSLWASQPQHF
cdr3_nt: TGTGCCAGCAGTTTATGGGCGTCTCAGCCCCAGCATTTT

d_call: TRBD2
clone_size: many
v_call: TRBV20-1
j_call: TRBJ2-1
cdr3_aa: CSALAGVFYNEQFF
cdr3_nt: TGCAGTGCTTTAGCGGGAGTATTTTACAATGAGCAGTTCTTC

d_call: NA
clone_size: medium-sized
v_call: TRBV27
j_call: TRBJ2-7
cdr3_aa: CASSPSRSQLYEQYF
cdr3_nt: TGTGCCAGCAGTCCCTCTAGAAGTCAACTCTACGAGCAGTACTTC

d_call: TRBD2
clone_size: many
v_call: TRBV12-3/TRBV12-4
j_call: TRBJ2-1
cdr3_aa: CASSVFSGSRNSNEQFF
cdr3_nt: TGTGCCAGCAGTGTGTTTAGCGGGAGCCGGAATTCGAATGAGCAGTTCTTC

d_call: TRBD1
clone_size: many
v_call: TRBV30
j_call: TRBJ1-6
cdr3_aa: CAWSGGQDNSPLHF
cdr3_nt: TGTGCCTGGAGTGGCGGACAGGATAATTCACCCCTCCACTTT

d_call: NA
clone_size: medium-sized
v_call: TRBV12-3/TRBV12-4
j_call: TRBJ2-7
cdr3_aa: CASRSPLSGTYEQYF
cdr3_nt: TGTGCCAGCAGATCCCCCCTAAGCGGCACCTACGAGCAGTACTTC

d_call: NA
clone_size: medium-sized
v_call: TRBV20-1
j_call: TRBJ2-7
cdr3_aa: CSARSLITPYEQYF
cdr3_nt: TGCAGTGCTAGGTCTTTAATTACACCCTACGAGCAGTACTTC

d_call: NA
clone_size: large
v_call: TRBV5-1
j_call: TRBJ1-3
cdr3_aa: CASSSRSESGNTIYF
cdr3_nt: TGCGCCAGCAGCTCCCGTTCCGAGTCTGGAAACACCATATATTTT